The present T cell receptor (beta chain) was sequenced within a study of vaccination effects on CD4 cells after COVID-19. This clone was seen only a few times. What it binds is unknown. The V and J ends lost 4 bases and 4 bases respectively, with 8 bases between them. Germline V gene sequence: CDR1 SGHNT, CDR2 YENEEA. The CDR3 has 13 residues. Produced via immunoSEQ multiplex PCR; TCRdb's table is partial and in-frame only. Of about 55,000 clones in the sample, roughly 70% were seen once. Antigen-specific CD4+ T cells were expanded with viral peptide pools in the ViraFEST assay before sequencing. The culture ran for about eleven days before CD4+ T cells were isolated. Nucleocapsid antibody tests were negative, and the vaccine recipients had no prior SARS-CoV-2 infection.

This TCR came from a human donor who received a COVID-19 vaccine. Sequencing was performed on CD4+ T cells from PBMCs cultured with SARS-CoV-2 spike peptides, taken before COVID-19 vaccination. The chain is built from TRBV11-3 and TRBJ2-1, with a possible D match to TRBD1 (6 bases). The CDR3 DNA reads TGTGCCAGCAGCTCGGACAGTTACAATGAGCAGTTCTTC. Its translation: CASSSDSYNEQFF.